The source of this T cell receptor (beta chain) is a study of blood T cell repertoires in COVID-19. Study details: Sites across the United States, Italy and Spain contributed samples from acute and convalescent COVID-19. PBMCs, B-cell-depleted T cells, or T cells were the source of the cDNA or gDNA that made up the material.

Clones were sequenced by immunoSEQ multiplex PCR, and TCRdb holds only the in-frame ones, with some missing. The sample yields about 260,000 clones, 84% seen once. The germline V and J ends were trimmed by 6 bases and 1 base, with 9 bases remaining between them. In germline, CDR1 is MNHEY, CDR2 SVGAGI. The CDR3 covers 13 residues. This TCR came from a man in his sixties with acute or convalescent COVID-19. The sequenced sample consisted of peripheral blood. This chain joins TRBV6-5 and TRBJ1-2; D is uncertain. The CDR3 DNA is TGTGCCAGCAGGCCACAGATTAACTATGGCTACACCTTC. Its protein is CASRPQINYGYTF.